This T cell receptor beta chain was found in a study of blood T cell repertoires in COVID-19. This clone was seen just once. Germline values: CDR1 MNHEY, CDR2 SVGAGI. Trimming took 4 bases from V and 13 from J, leaving 19 bases between them. The CDR3 covers 13 residues. Per the original data handling: Scientists estimated how many nucleated cells there were by amplifying reference gene primers. Assay used: immunoSEQ multiplex PCR; TCRdb lists only in-frame clones, some missing. D and trimming come from the DNA, and the V and J calls and clone size come from that table. The table records approximately 100,000 clones, 91% of them present only once.

The specimen sequenced was peripheral blood. The J gene is TRBJ1-2, the V gene TRBV6-5; D call uncertain. The sequence was obtained from a human donor in a cohort sampled during active COVID-19. CDR3 protein: CASSSYPRTGGTF. The CDR3, as DNA: TGTGCCAGCAGTTCCTACCCTCGGACGGGAGGCACCTTC.